One and the same sample provided the 10 T cell receptor beta chains below, sequenced in a study of T cell responses to AZD1222 COVID-19 vaccine. The data were produced by immunoSEQ multiplex PCR, yet TCRdb's version contains in-frame clones alone and is incomplete. The table has just under 90,000 clones, about 88% seen once; the top ten hold just over 5.5%. Sequences were derived from peripheral blood, sampled 28 days after the second AZD1222 dose. Receptors originate from an adult who received the AZD1222 COVID-19 vaccine.

The J gene is TRBJ1-2, the V gene TRBV7-2; tentative D call: TRBD1 (6 bases). Trimming removed 1 base at V and 1 base at J, with 13 bases between. Germline CDR1 is SGHTA and CDR2 is FQGNSA. The CDR3 consists of 16 residues. The CDR3 coding sequence is TGTGCCAGCAGCTTAGGCGGGACGGACAGTAACTATGGCTACACCTTC. The encoded protein is CASSLGGTDSNYGYTF.

The gene calls are TRBV7-2 and TRBJ2-5; 7 bases agree with TRBD2. There are 15 residues in the CDR3. Trimming took 5 bases from V and 6 from J; bases not matched to a gene: 12. CDR1 and CDR2 from the germline V gene are SGHTA and FQGNSA. The CDR3 nucleotides are TGTGCCAGCAGCCCCGGGAGCGGGGTGGGGCAGACCCAGTACTTC. As protein: CASSPGSGVGQTQYF.

The V call is TRBV28, the J call TRBJ1-2; 8 bases line up with TRBD1. Germline V gene sequence: CDR1 MDHEN, CDR2 SYDVKM. CDR3 size: 14 residues. J was trimmed by 2 bases and V by 5 bases; bases with no gene match: 4. The CDR3 reads CASSATGDNYGYTF. Here the CDR3 DNA reads TGTGCCAGCAGTGCGACAGGGGACAACTATGGCTACACCTTC.

This chain links TRBV28 with TRBJ1-1; 9 positions match TRBD1. V shed 6 bases, J shed 0 bases, and the junction held 5 bases outside the gene matches. CDR3 length: 15 amino acids. CDR1 MDHEN and CDR2 SYDVKM come from the germline V gene. The CDR3 here is CASRRQGDMNTEAFF. The CDR3 region has the DNA TGTGCCAGCAGACGACAGGGGGATATGAACACTGAAGCTTTCTTT. The variable domain in full, with the rest retrieved from reference TRBV28 and TRBJ1-1, is DVKVTQSSRYLVKRTGEKVFLECVQDMDHENMFWYRQDPGLGLRLIYFSYDVKMKEKGDIPEGYSVSREKKERFSLILESASTNQTSMYLCASRRQGDMNTEAFFGQGTRLTVV.

The chain recombines TRBV2 with TRBJ1-6; no clear D gene. Germline lookup yields CDR1 SNHLY and CDR2 FYNNEI. V dropped 6 bases and J dropped 2 bases, with 14 bases sitting between them. This CDR3 has 16 residues. DNA for the CDR3: TGTGCCAGCAGGTCCGAGTCGGGGACCTATAATTCACCCCTCCACTTT. Translating gives CASRSESGTYNSPLHF. Based on the CDR3 plus reference TRBV2 and TRBJ1-6, the full variable domain is EPEVTQTPSHQVTQMGQEVILRCVPISNHLYFYWYRQILGQKVEFLVSFYNNEISEKSEIFDDQFSVERPDGSNFTLKIRSTKLEDSAMYFCASRSESGTYNSPLHFGNGTRLTVT.

CDR3 in amino acids: CASGWGQGPYEQYF. The CDR3 nucleotides read TGCGCCAGCGGTTGGGGACAGGGCCCTTACGAGCAGTACTTC. The V call is TRBV10-2, the J call TRBJ2-7; TRBD1 aligns across 9 bases. The CDR3 totals 14 residues. Germline CDR1 WSHSY, CDR2 SAAADI. V was pared by 8 bases and J by 4 bases, with 9 bases of the junction left unmatched.

The chain uses TRBV7-9 and TRBJ2-2, with D perhaps matching TRBD1 or TRBD2 (6 bases each). The germline V gene encodes CDR1 SEHNR and CDR2 FQNEAQ (reference sequence). This CDR3 spans 16 amino acids. The V and J ends lost 5 bases and 5 bases respectively, with 18 bases between them. The CDR3 DNA reads as TGTGCCAGCAGCCCGGCGACGGGGGCGCCGACCGGGGAGCTGTTTTTT. This codes for CASSPATGAPTGELFF.

This chain uses TRBV10-3 with TRBJ1-2, with 10 bases fitting TRBD1. The V gene end was trimmed by 6 bases and the J gene end by 5 bases; junction bases not matched to a gene: 3. Germline CDR1 is ENHRY and CDR2 is SYGVKD. CDR3 length: 13 amino acids. CDR3 sequence: CAISRTGGYGYTF. For the CDR3, the DNA is TGTGCCATCAGCCGGACAGGGGGATATGGCTACACCTTC.

The V call is TRBV3-1 (or the pseudogene TRBV3-2), the J call TRBJ1-4, with D hard to call. V lost 8 bases and J 4 bases, leaving 8 bases between the germline ends. CDR3 length: 12 amino acids. Looked up from germline, CDR1 is LGHDT and CDR2 is YNNKEL (reference sequence). CDR3 in DNA: TGTGCCAGCGGGTTTAATAATGAAAAACTGTTTTTT. As protein: CASGFNNEKLFF.

The V and J genes are TRBV5-1 and TRBJ1-1; 7 bases are shared with TRBD1. The CDR3 is 14 amino acids. Trimming removed 4 bases from V and 7 bases from J; junction bases left unmatched: 10. CDR1 is SGHRS, CDR2 YFSETQ, per germline. CDR3 bases: TGCGCCAGCAGCCCCCCGACAGGGACAATTGAAGCTTTCTTT. Encoded protein: CASSPPTGTIEAFF.